A selection of T cell receptor beta chains follows, all from one sample in a study of blood T cell repertoires in COVID-19. Libraries were prepared by immunoSEQ multiplex PCR; TCRdb keeps only in-frame clonotypes and omits some of them. The sample consists of around 63,000 clones, around 81% of them appearing once. Sequencing input: peripheral blood. Receptor source: a woman older than 75 with active or convalescent COVID-19. CDR3s include the opening cysteine and the closing phenylalanine or tryptophan. The D gene is left open where the match is weak.

TRBJ1-1 | TRBD1 | TRBV11-3 | CASKQGGNTEAFF | TGTGCCAGCAAACAGGGGGGGAACACTGAAGCTTTCTTT
TRBJ1-1 | TRBD1 | TRBV7-2 | CASNPQGARGISEAFF | TGTGCCAGCAACCCACAGGGGGCGCGCGGCATTTCTGAAGCTTTCTTT
TRBJ1-1 | NA | TRBV10-3 | CAIGGSTNTEAFF | TGTGCCATCGGGGGCTCTACGAACACTGAAGCTTTCTTT
TRBJ1-4 | TRBD1 | TRBV11-2 | CASRTGVGEKLFF | TGTGCCAGCAGAACAGGGGTGGGGGAAAAACTGTTTTTT
TRBJ2-4 | TRBD1 | TRBV19 | CASSTPGTGQAKNIQYF | TGTGCCAGTAGTACGCCTGGGACAGGCCAGGCCAAAAACATTCAGTACTTC
TRBJ2-1 | TRBD2 | TRBV9 | CASSVALAAPHEQFF | TGTGCCAGCAGCGTAGCACTAGCGGCCCCTCATGAGCAGTTCTTC
TRBJ2-2 | NA | TRBV3-1/TRBV3-2 | CASSRDTYTGELFF | TGTGCCAGCAGCCGGGACACCTACACCGGGGAGCTGTTTTTT
TRBJ1-2 | TRBD1 | TRBV9 | CASSVAETGYYGYTF | TGTGCCAGCAGCGTAGCGGAGACAGGGTATTATGGCTACACCTTC
TRBJ2-7 | NA | TRBV5-5 | CASNGGSYEQYF | TGTGCCAGCAATGGGGGGTCCTACGAGCAGTACTTC
TRBJ2-7 | TRBD1 | TRBV27 | CASSLSGQPYEQYF | TGTGCCAGCAGTTTATCGGGACAGCCCTACGAGCAGTACTTC
TRBJ2-7 | TRBD1 | TRBV2 | CASRSRDRGNYEQYF | TGTGCCAGCAGATCCCGGGACAGGGGGAACTACGAGCAGTACTTC